These 9 T cell receptor beta chains share one sample of origin, sequenced in a study of T-cell reconstitution after alpha-beta-depleted transplantation in children. For TCRbeta, the library was prepared with unique molecular identifiers. TCRdb independently ran MiXCR on the PCR reads; one entry per CDR3 protein. The data show around 100,000 distinct CDR3 sequences, around 7.8% seen once. The sequencing here drew on PBMCs, taken before TCRalphabeta/CD19-depleted stem cell transplant. The origin of the receptors is a boy younger than 10 with acute lymphoblastic leukemia, due to receive a stem cell transplant.

In this sample, this clonotype turned up many times. The chain has TRBV3-1 and TRBJ1-2; no clear D. Germline V gives CDR1 LGHDT, CDR2 YNNKEL (reference sequence). V lost 6 bases and J 4 bases, leaving 15 bases between the germline ends. The CDR3 consists of 14 residues. CDR3 amino acids: CASRMREFTYGYTF. Here the CDR3 DNA reads TGTGCCAGCAGGATGCGGGAGTTTACCTATGGCTACACCTTC.

The CDR3 sequence is CASSMRGGGPQHF. The CDR3 DNA sequence: TGTGCCAGCAGCATGAGAGGGGGGGGACCCCAGCATTTT. This sequence joins TRBV13 and TRBJ1-5; possibly TRBD1 for D (6 bases). Germline V CDR1 and CDR2: PRHDT, FYEKMQ (reference sequence). Trimming took 5 bases from V and 10 from J, leaving 15 bases between them. This CDR3 contains 13 residues.

Only a few counts were recorded for this clonotype. The chain links TRBV15 to TRBJ1-1; D unclear. In germline, CDR1 is LNHNV, CDR2 YYDKDF (reference sequence). V gave up 0 bases and J gave up 1 base, with 9 bases separating them. This CDR3 has 15 amino acids. CDR3 amino acids: CATSREISPNTEAFF. CDR3 DNA: TGTGCCACCAGCAGAGAGATAAGTCCGAACACTGAAGCTTTCTTT.

This clonotype was seen many times. V is TRBV5-1 and J is TRBJ2-2; 10 bases line up with TRBD2. This CDR3 spans 15 amino acids. From germline, CDR1 is SGHRS and CDR2 YFSETQ. J lost 7 bases, V lost 6 bases, and 9 bases had no gene match. The CDR3 nucleotides read TGCGCCAGCAATCCAGCGGGGGGGCCCAACGGGGAGCTGTTTTTT. Amino acid sequence: CASNPAGGPNGELFF.

The sample holds many counts of this clonotype. The V call is TRBV11-1, the J call TRBJ2-3; 8 bases map to TRBD1. The germline V gene has CDR1 SGHAT and CDR2 FQDESV (reference sequence). V gave up 7 bases and J gave up 4 bases; unmatched junction bases: 19. This CDR3 is built from 18 residues. This CDR3 reads CASTYRGPRDRRADTQYF. DNA for the CDR3: TGTGCCAGCACCTACCGGGGCCCTCGGGACAGGCGGGCAGATACGCAGTATTTT.

This clonotype has a handful of counts. The gene calls are TRBV20-1 and TRBJ1-2, with TRBD1 as a possible D gene (5 bases). The V end lost 2 bases, the J end lost 4 bases, and 14 bases lay between the germline ends. Germline V gene lookup returns CDR1 DFQATT and CDR2 SNEGSKA (reference sequence). The CDR3 length is 14 residues. The chain's CDR3 is CSARPGTSSYGYTF. CDR3 sequence (DNA): TGCAGTGCTAGACCTGGGACCTCAAGCTATGGCTACACCTTC.

In this sample, this clonotype turned up many times. The rearrangement links TRBV5-1 to TRBJ2-5, with D perhaps matching TRBD1 or TRBD2 (5 bases each). The CDR3 spans 15 residues. The V and J ends lost 4 bases and 4 bases respectively, with 17 bases between them. CDR1 SGHRS and CDR2 YFSETQ come from the germline V gene. The DNA of the CDR3 is TGCGCCAGCAGCATGGCGAGGGCACAGGTAGAGACCCAGTACTTC. This gives the protein CASSMARAQVETQYF.

This clonotype occurred a few times. CDR3 amino acids: CSARRATVRTGYGYTF. CDR3 DNA sequence: TGCAGTGCGCGGAGAGCGACAGTTCGTACCGGCTATGGCTACACCTTC. The chain employs TRBV20-1 and TRBJ1-2; D perhaps matches TRBD1 (5 bases). V was shortened by 6 bases and J by 4 bases, with 24 bases between the two germline ends. The CDR3 consists of 16 residues. The germline CDR1 and CDR2 sequences are DFQATT and SNEGSKA (reference sequence).

This clonotype appeared a few times. The rearrangement joins TRBV27 to TRBJ2-4; 9 bases are shared with TRBD2. V lost 2 bases, J lost 8 bases, and 1 base stayed unmatched. This CDR3 has 13 residues. Germline V gives CDR1 MNHEY, CDR2 SMNVEV (reference sequence). CDR3 in amino acids: CASSLAGGDIQYF. In DNA form, the CDR3 reads TGTGCCAGCAGTTTAGCGGGGGGGGACATTCAGTACTTC.